The present TCR beta chain was sequenced within a study of T cell repertoires in cytomegalovirus infection. The germline gives CDR1 MNHEY, CDR2 SMNVEV (reference sequence). V dropped 2 bases and J dropped 4; count of bases not matched to a gene: 9. The CDR3 sequence is 16 residues long. Findings and limits, study-wide: Using cumulative public TCR beta family frequency, the authors identified those who carried CMV together with the relevant HLA. The ex vivo response showed dominance by HLA-C-restricted CMV-specific TCR beta clonotypes.

Turning to this clonotype: Its antigen remains unknown.

TCRdb analysed the reads with MiXCR anew, one entry per CDR3 protein. The sample contains around 100,000 distinct CDR3 sequences, 35% to 50% of which appear only once. The sample in question was CD8+ T cells from cultured PBMCs, obtained from culture after CMV antigen stimulation. The receptor was isolated from a human donor in good health (CMV status not recorded). Some clones in this sample may be carry-over from other donors' samples. The chain carries TRBV27 and TRBJ2-7; TRBD2 agrees at 9 bases. The CDR3 DNA reads TGTGCCAGCAGTTTACGGGCGGGGGGGAAACCATACGAGCAGTACTTC. Amino acid sequence: CASSLRAGGKPYEQYF.